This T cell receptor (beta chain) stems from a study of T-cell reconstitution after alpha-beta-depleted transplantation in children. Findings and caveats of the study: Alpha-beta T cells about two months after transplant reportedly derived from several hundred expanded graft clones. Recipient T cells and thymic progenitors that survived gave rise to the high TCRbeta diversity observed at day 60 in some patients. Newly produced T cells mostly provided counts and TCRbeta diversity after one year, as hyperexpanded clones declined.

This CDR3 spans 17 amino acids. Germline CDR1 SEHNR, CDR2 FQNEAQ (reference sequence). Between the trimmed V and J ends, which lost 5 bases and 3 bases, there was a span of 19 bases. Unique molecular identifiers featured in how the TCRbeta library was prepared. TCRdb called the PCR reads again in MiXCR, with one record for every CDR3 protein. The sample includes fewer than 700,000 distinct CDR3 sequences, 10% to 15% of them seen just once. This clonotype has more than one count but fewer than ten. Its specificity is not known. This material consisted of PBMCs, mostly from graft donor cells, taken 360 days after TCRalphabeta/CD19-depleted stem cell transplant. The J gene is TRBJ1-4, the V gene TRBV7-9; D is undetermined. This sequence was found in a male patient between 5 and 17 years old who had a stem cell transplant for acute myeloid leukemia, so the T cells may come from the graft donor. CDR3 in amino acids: CASSPGARAQPNEKLFF. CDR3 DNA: TGTGCCAGCAGCCCAGGAGCGCGGGCCCAACCTAATGAAAAACTGTTTTTT.